These 14 T cell receptor beta chains originate from one sample sequenced in a study of CD8 T cells in Susac syndrome. RNA, at roughly 0.45 to 1 ug, was reverse transcribed with random hexamers. TCRdb processed the immunoSEQ multiplex PCR reads anew with MiXCR; each CDR3 protein has one entry. This table holds some 250,000 distinct CDR3 sequences, less than 96% found once. Source material: CD4+ T cells from PBMCs. These receptor sequences come from a human donor with Susac syndrome.

The chain joins TRBV7-9 to TRBJ2-7; D is undetermined. Per germline, CDR1 SEHNR and CDR2 FQNEAQ (reference sequence). The CDR3 covers 12 residues. With 2 bases removed from V and 6 bases from J, the gap between germline ends came to 8 bases. The CDR3 protein is CASSLHRLEQYF. The CDR3 DNA reads TGTGCCAGCAGCTTACATCGGCTCGAGCAGTACTTC.

V usage is TRBV20-1 and J usage is TRBJ1-2; no definite D call. Trimming removed 3 bases from V and 2 bases from J, with 13 bases in between. The CDR3 length is 14 residues. Germline CDR1 reads DFQATT; CDR2 reads SNEGSKA (reference sequence). The CDR3 region has the DNA TGCAGTGCTAGCCCAATAGATCCGAACTATGGCTACACCTTC. This gives the protein CSASPIDPNYGYTF.

CDR3 sequence (DNA): TGTGCCAGCTCACCACGGACGACAGCGAACACTGAAGCTTTCTTT. Amino acids: CASSPRTTANTEAFF. The rearrangement uses TRBV18 and TRBJ1-1; tentatively, D is TRBD1 (5 bases). Trimming took 1 base from V and 1 from J, leaving 10 bases between them. Per germline, CDR1 KGHSH and CDR2 LQKENI. The CDR3 sequence is 15 residues long.

This rearrangement joins TRBV2 to TRBJ2-3; D not certain. The CDR3 contains 13 residues. Trimming stripped 4 bases from V and 13 bases from J, with 18 bases between. CDR1 is SNHLY and CDR2 is FYNNEI in the germline V gene. CDR3 DNA sequence: TGTGCCAGCAGTGTAAGTCCAGGAACTCCCGAGTATTTT. It encodes CASSVSPGTPEYF.

The V and J genes are TRBV19 and TRBJ2-1, with TRBD2 matching over 11 bases. The CDR3 contains 15 residues. Germline-derived CDR1 and CDR2 are LNHDA and SQIVND (reference sequence). V lost 2 bases and J lost 15; bases outside the gene matches: 12. CDR3 protein: CASSIRGFGLAGPFF. DNA for the CDR3: TGTGCCAGTAGTATAAGGGGGTTTGGACTAGCGGGTCCGTTCTTC.

CDR3: CSARDPFGREGANEQFF. CDR3 bases: TGCAGTGCTAGAGATCCATTCGGGCGGGAGGGAGCGAATGAGCAGTTCTTC. The J gene is TRBJ2-1, the V gene TRBV20-1; 9 bases agree with TRBD2. Per the germline V gene, CDR1 is DFQATT and CDR2 is SNEGSKA (reference sequence). The trim removed 0 bases at V and 7 bases at J, leaving 13 bases unmatched. The CDR3 has 17 residues.

This clonotype was counted between two and nine times. In DNA, the CDR3 is TGTGCCAGCAGTTTTCGAGGAGCGGACACCGGGGAGCTGTTTTTT. It specifies CASSFRGADTGELFF. This chain uses TRBV12-3 or TRBV12-4 with TRBJ2-2; a possible D gene is TRBD2 (5 bases). V shed 3 bases and J shed 3 bases, with 11 bases lying between them. The length of the CDR3 is 15 residues.

The V call is TRBV6-5, the J call TRBJ1-2; 9 bases line up with TRBD1. Germline CDR1 MNHEY, CDR2 SVGAGI. V was clipped by 2 bases and J by 8 bases; unmatched bases: 18. This CDR3 has 18 residues. CDR3 coding DNA: TGTGCCAGCAGTTACCACCAGCCATTACCGGGACAGGGATGGGGCTACACCTTC. This codes for CASSYHQPLPGQGWGYTF.

V gene TRBV4-1 combines with J gene TRBJ2-2; D is tentatively TRBD1 or TRBD2 (5 bases each). Looked up from germline, CDR1 is MGHRA and CDR2 is YSYEKL. The germline V and J ends were trimmed by 5 bases and 3 bases, with 16 bases remaining between them. The CDR3 is made up of 16 amino acids. The CDR3 sequence is CASSNRWGSDTGELFF. Written as DNA, the CDR3 is TGCGCCAGCAGCAACCGGTGGGGGTCCGACACCGGGGAGCTGTTTTTT.

This clonotype was detected only once. The rearrangement links TRBV27 to TRBJ2-7; 9 bases are shared with TRBD2. V lost 6 bases to trimming and J lost 5 bases; unmatched junction nucleotides: 8. Per germline, CDR1 MNHEY and CDR2 SMNVEV (reference sequence). There are 14 residues in the CDR3. The CDR3 region is CASSPRPSGDEQYF. The CDR3 bases are TGTGCCAGCAGCCCCCGCCCTAGCGGGGACGAGCAGTACTTC.

The V and J genes are TRBV29-1 and TRBJ1-4; no clear D. There are 13 residues in the CDR3. Germline V CDR1 and CDR2: SQVTM, ANQGSEA. The germline V and J ends were trimmed by 5 bases and 5 bases, with 12 bases remaining between them. CDR3 in amino acids: CSVLPQLNEKLFF. The CDR3 nucleotides are TGCAGCGTTCTCCCACAACTAAATGAAAAACTGTTTTTT.

The chain carries TRBV28 and TRBJ2-5; the D is unclear. V was clipped by 4 bases and J by 5 bases, with 8 bases between them. Germline V CDR1 and CDR2: MDHEN, SYDVKM. CDR3 size: 12 residues. CDR3 sequence: CASSSYGETQYF. CDR3 bases: TGTGCCAGCAGTTCATATGGGGAGACCCAGTACTTC.

V gene TRBV20-1 combines with J gene TRBJ2-7; 11 nucleotides match TRBD2. V was clipped by 3 bases and J by 5 bases; unmatched bases: 9. Germline CDR1 reads DFQATT; CDR2 reads SNEGSKA (reference sequence). CDR3 length: 15 amino acids. The CDR3 DNA is TGCAGTGCTAGGGATCTAGCGGGAGGCGGCGACGAGCAGTACTTC. Residues: CSARDLAGGGDEQYF.

DNA of the CDR3: TGCAGTGCTAGGACTAGCGGCCACAACGATCATGAGCAGTTCTTC. Residues: CSARTSGHNDHEQFF. The J gene is TRBJ2-1, the V gene TRBV20-1; 9 bases align to TRBD2. Trimming at V came to 3 bases and at J to 8 bases, leaving 11 bases not matched to a gene. CDR3 length: 15 residues. Germline assignment: CDR1 DFQATT and CDR2 SNEGSKA (reference sequence).